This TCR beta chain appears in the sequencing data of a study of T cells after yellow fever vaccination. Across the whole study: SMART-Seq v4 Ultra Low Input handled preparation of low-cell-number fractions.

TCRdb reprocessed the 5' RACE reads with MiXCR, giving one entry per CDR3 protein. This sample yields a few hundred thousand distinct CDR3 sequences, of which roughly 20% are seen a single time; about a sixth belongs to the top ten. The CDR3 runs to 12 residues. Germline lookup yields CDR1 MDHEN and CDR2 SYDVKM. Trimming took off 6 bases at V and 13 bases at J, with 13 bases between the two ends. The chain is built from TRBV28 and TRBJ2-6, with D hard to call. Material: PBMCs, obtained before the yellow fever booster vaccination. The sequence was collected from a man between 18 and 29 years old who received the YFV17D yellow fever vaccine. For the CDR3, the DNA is TGTGCCAGCAGGACAAATGTAGAAGTCCTGACTTTC. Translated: CASRTNVEVLTF.